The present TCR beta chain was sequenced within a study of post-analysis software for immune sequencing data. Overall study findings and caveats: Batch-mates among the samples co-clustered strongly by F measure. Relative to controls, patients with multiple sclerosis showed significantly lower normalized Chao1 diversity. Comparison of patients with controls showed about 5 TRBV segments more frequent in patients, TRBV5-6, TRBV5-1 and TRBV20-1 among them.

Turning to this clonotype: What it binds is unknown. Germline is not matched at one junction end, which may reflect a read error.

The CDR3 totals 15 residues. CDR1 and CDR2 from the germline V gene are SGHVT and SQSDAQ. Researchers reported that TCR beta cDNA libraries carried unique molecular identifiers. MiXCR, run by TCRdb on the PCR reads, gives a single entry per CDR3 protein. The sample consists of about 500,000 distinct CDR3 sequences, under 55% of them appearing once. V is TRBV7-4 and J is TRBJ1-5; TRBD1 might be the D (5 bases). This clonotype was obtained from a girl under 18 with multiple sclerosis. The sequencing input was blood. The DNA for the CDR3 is TGTGCCAGCAGCTTAGAAATAGCCAGGGATCAGCCCCGGCATTTT. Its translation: CASSLEIARDQPRHF.